This entry features one TCR beta chain sequence. Germline V lookup: CDR1 ENHRY, CDR2 SYGVKD. V lost 8 bases, J lost 0 bases, and 11 bases lay in between. CDR3 size: 13 residues. The data belong to a study of PD-L1 blockade in urothelial cancer. Study-wide background: Samples of blood were analyzed 3 weeks (second dose) and 6 weeks after treatment start.

The time point: pretreatment peripheral blood. Assay used: immunoSEQ multiplex PCR; TCRdb lists only in-frame clones, some missing. The table includes 65,000 to 90,000 clones, roughly 84% detected once. Sequenced material: PBMCs, taken around atezolizumab (anti-PD-L1) treatment. The chain has TRBV10-3 and TRBJ2-7; TRBD1 is a possible D gene (6 bases). The sequence was collected from a woman in her 70s with urothelial cancer. The CDR3 spells CAIGDRHSYEQYF. The CDR3 DNA reads TGTGCCATCGGCGACAGGCACTCCTACGAGCAGTACTTC.